This TCR beta chain was observed in a study of neurological immune-mediated disorders. This clonotype was counted ten times or more. The antigen remains unidentified. cDNA was made by 5'RACE with 10-nucleotide random UMIs. TCRdb independently ran MiXCR on the 5' RACE reads; one entry per CDR3 protein. The repertoire has about 71,000 distinct CDR3 sequences, nearly 3.5% of them found once; the top ten carry under 4.5%. The CDR3 length is 15 residues. CDR1 SGDLS and CDR2 YYNGEE come from the germline V gene. The ends were cut back, 0 bases at V and 9 bases at J, with 13 bases in the middle. The unsorted libraries were made from 2 million PBMCs kept at -80 C. Study-wide findings and caveats: The level of TCR clonal expansion was highest in patients with HTLV-1-associated myelopathy and lowest in multiple sclerosis, where it fell below the level seen in healthy controls. None of the CDR3 amino acid sequences of expanded clones were shared across subjects, and this suggested private repertoires in all groups.

Sequencing was carried out using PBMCs. This clonotype was sampled from a man between 40 and 49 years old with multiple sclerosis. The chain employs TRBV9 and TRBJ1-6; the D is unclear. The CDR3 spells CASSVGPGESSPLHF. The CDR3 DNA sequence: TGTGCCAGCAGCGTAGGGCCAGGTGAAAGTTCACCCCTCCACTTT. Variable domain in full (rest from reference TRBV9 and TRBJ1-6): DSGVTQTPKHLITATGQRVTLRCSPRSGDLSVYWYQQSLDQGLQFLIQYYNGEERAKGNILERFSAQQFPDLHSELNLSSLELGDSALYFCASSVGPGESSPLHFGNGTRLTVT.